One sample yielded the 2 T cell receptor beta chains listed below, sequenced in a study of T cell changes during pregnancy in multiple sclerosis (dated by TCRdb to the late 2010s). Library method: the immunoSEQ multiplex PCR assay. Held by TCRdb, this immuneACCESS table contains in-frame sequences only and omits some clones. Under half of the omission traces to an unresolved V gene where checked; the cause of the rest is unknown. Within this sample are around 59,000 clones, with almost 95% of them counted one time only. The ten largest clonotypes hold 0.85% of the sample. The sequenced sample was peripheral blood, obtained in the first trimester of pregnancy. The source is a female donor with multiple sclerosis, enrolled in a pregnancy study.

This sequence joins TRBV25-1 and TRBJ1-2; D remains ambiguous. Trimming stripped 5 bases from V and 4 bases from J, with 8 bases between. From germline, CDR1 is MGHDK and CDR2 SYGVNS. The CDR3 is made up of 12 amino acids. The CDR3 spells CASSKERYGYTF. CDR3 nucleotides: TGTGCCAGCAGTAAAGAGCGCTATGGCTACACCTTC.

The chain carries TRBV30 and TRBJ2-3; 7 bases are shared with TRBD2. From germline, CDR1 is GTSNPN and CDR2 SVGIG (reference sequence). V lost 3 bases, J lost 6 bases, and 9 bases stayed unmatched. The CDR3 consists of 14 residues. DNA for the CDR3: TGTGCCTGGAGGGGGCGGGGGTTCATGGATACGCAGTATTTT. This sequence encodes CAWRGRGFMDTQYF.